A single T cell receptor beta chain is shown here with its context. What it recognizes is unknown. TCRdb's table, derived via immunoSEQ multiplex PCR, lists solely in-frame clones and lacks some. This sample has some 64,000 clones, with roughly 76% found just once. This specimen belongs to a study of T cells in localized non-small cell lung cancer. The study's findings and limits: Adjacent lung was found to contain a median approximately 62 of the top 100 tumor clones. The tumor had only one region sequenced, so heterogeneity remains possible. It was uninvolved adjacent lung that showed the highest T cell clonality, exceeding tumor.

The source is a man aged 40 to 75 with stage II lung adenocarcinoma. The source was PBMCs, collected before any cancer treatment.

CDR3 loop: CSVLTPWGRGISGNTIYF. CDR3 bases: TGCAGCGTCCTGACGCCCTGGGGCAGGGGGATCTCTGGAAACACCATATATTTT. The rearrangement joins TRBV29-1 to TRBJ1-3; 7 bases agree with TRBD1. V shed 6 bases and J 0 bases; nucleotides not matched to a gene: 17. CDR1 and CDR2 from the germline V gene are SQVTM and ANQGSEA. This CDR3 spans 18 amino acids.